Following are 8 T cell receptor beta chains from one sample sequenced in a study of breast tumors, draining lymph nodes, adjacent tissues. Samples came from axillary lymph nodes draining the breast cancer. TCRdb analysed the multiplex PCR reads with MiXCR anew, one entry per CDR3 protein. The table has roughly 110,000 distinct CDR3 sequences, more than 30% seen once; the top ten hold under 6%. The sample taken for sequencing was axillary lymph node tissue. The receptors here all came from a female donor with breast cancer. Some clones in this sample may be carry-over from other donors' samples.

The sample holds one count of this clonotype. The chain has TRBV7-7 and TRBJ2-7; D might be TRBD2 (6 bases). There are 14 residues in the CDR3. Germline V gene lookup returns CDR1 SSHAT and CDR2 FNYEAQ (reference sequence). CDR3 sequence: CTSSPLGKTYEQYF. CDR3 nucleotide sequence: TGTACTAGCAGCCCACTCGGCAAGACCTACGAGCAGTACTTC.

This clonotype was picked up many times. The chain has TRBV29-1 and TRBJ2-1; D is perhaps TRBD1 (6 bases). Trimming left V 8 bases short and J 2 bases short, with 16 bases between. CDR1 SQVTM and CDR2 ANQGSEA come from the germline V gene. The CDR3 has 14 amino acids. DNA of the CDR3: TGCAGCTTCGGGCAGGGACAAACCTACAATGAGCAGTTCTTC. This translates into CSFGQGQTYNEQFF.

This rearrangement joins TRBV6-2 or TRBV6-3 to TRBJ2-1; 7 bases are a match to TRBD2. This CDR3 comprises 15 residues. The V and J ends lost 7 bases and 1 base, in that order; junction bases with no gene match: 7. Looked up from germline, CDR1 is MNHEY and CDR2 is SVGEGT. As DNA, the CDR3 is TGTGCCAGCAACCCCCCGGGACTATCCTACAATGAGCAGTTCTTC. As protein: CASNPPGLSYNEQFF.

Comment on this clonotype: The conserved closing phenylalanine or tryptophan is absent in this CDR3, likely reflecting a read error. Because the CDR3's place on the DNA is in doubt, the DNA is left out and the CDR3 is given as listed by TCRdb. The J gene is TRBJ1-3, the V gene TRBV7-8; TRBD1, as called in the table, went unchecked against the DNA. Inclusive of both ends, the CDR3 amounts to 14 amino acids. Per germline, CDR1 SGHVS and CDR2 FQNEAQ. The CDR3 loop reads CASSRGAAGNTIYL.

This clonotype has at least ten counts. CDR3 sequence reads: CASSLWGTGSSYEQYF. The CDR3 DNA is TGTGCCAGCAGTTTATGGGGGACAGGGAGCTCCTACGAGCAGTACTTC. This rearrangement joins TRBV28 to TRBJ2-7, with 9 nucleotides matching TRBD1. This CDR3 has 16 residues. V shed 0 bases and J 0 bases; nucleotides not matched to a gene: 3. CDR1 is MDHEN, CDR2 SYDVKM, per germline. The whole variable domain, remainder taken from reference TRBV28 and TRBJ2-7, is DVKVTQSSRYLVKRTGEKVFLECVQDMDHENMFWYRQDPGLGLRLIYFSYDVKMKEKGDIPEGYSVSREKKERFSLILESASTNQTSMYLCASSLWGTGSSYEQYFGPGTRLTVT.

This clonotype was seen repeatedly, ten times or more. This chain joins TRBV11-1 and TRBJ1-5; D remains unclear. The germline gives CDR1 SGHAT, CDR2 FQDESV (reference sequence). V was cut by 4 bases and J by 4 bases, with 8 bases left in between. The CDR3 is made up of 13 amino acids. CDR3 sequence (DNA): TGTGCCAGCAGCTCCTCCCTAAATCAGCCCCAGCATTTT. This gives the protein CASSSSLNQPQHF.

The J gene is TRBJ1-5, the V gene TRBV5-5, with 8 positions matching TRBD1. The CDR3 covers 16 residues. The germline CDR1 and CDR2 sequences are SGHKS and YYEKEE (reference sequence). The junction had 14 bases not matched to a gene; V was cut back by 7 bases and J by 5 bases. CDR3 residues: CASHRGTAVRDQPQHF. The CDR3 DNA follows: TGTGCCAGCCACAGGGGGACGGCCGTTCGAGATCAGCCCCAGCATTTT. Full variable domain (missing parts from reference TRBV5-5 and TRBJ1-5): DAGVTQSPTHLIKTRGQQVTLRCSPISGHKSVSWYQQVLGQGPQFIFQYYEKEERGRGNFPDRFSARQFPNYSSELNVNALLLGDSALYLCASHRGTAVRDQPQHFGDGTRLSIL.

This chain connects TRBV11-2 to TRBJ2-3, with D unclear. V lost 4 bases and J 0 bases, leaving 5 bases between the germline ends. The CDR3 sequence is 13 residues long. Germline CDR1 is SGHAT and CDR2 is FQNNGV. CDR3 nucleotides: TGTGCCAGCAGCTCAGCTAGCACAGATACGCAGTATTTT. Translated, it gives CASSSASTDTQYF.